This TCR beta chain originates from a study of T cell repertoires in cytomegalovirus infection. Study-wide results and limits: HLA-C-restricted CMV clonotypes gave the most frequent clonotype in two of eight donors. CMV carriers having the relevant HLA were flagged by cumulative public TCR beta family frequency.

This clonotype was found many times. Its specificity is unknown. The V and J ends lost 0 bases and 3 bases respectively, with 17 bases between them. The CDR3 spans 17 residues. The V gene's germline CDR1 is MNHEY and CDR2 SVGEGT. TCRdb fed the reads into MiXCR, producing one record per CDR3 protein. The sample lists 290,000 or so distinct CDR3 sequences, roughly 25% occurring once. V usage is TRBV6-2 or TRBV6-3 and J usage is TRBJ2-5; a weak D match, TRBD1 (5 bases). The TCR comes from a human donor in good health (CMV status not recorded). Some clones in this sample may be carry-over from other donors' samples. Sequencing was performed on PBMCs. CDR3 bases: TGTGCCAGCAGTTACTCGACAGTGATAGTGAATGAAGAGACCCAGTACTTC. Translated, it gives CASSYSTVIVNEETQYF.